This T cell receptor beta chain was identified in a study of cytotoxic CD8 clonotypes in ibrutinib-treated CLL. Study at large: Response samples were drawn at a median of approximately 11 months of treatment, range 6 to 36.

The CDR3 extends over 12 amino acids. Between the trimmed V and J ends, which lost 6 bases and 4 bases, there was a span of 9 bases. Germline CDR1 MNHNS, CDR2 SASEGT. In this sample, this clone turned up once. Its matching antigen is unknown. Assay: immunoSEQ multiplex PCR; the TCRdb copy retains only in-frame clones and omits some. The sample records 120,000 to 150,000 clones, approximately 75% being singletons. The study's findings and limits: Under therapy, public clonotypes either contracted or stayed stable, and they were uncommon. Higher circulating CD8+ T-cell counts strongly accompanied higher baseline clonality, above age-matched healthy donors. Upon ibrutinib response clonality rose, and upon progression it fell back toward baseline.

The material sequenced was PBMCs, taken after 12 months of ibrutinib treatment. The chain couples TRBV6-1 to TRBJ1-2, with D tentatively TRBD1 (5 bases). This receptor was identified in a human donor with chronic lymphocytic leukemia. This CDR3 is CASREGRYGYTF. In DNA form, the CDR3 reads TGTGCCAGCAGGGAGGGACGCTATGGCTACACCTTC.